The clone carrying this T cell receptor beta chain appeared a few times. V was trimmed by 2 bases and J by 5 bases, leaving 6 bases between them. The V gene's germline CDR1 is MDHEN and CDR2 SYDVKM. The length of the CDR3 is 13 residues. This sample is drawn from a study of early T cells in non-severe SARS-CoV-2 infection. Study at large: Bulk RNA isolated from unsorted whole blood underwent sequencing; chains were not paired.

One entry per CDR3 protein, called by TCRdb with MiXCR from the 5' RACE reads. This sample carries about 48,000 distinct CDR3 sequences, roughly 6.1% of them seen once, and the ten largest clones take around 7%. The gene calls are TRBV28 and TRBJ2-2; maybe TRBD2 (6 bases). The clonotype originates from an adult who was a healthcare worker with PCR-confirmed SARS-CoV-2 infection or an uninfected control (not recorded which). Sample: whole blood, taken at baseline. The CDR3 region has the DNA TGTGCCAGCAGTTTACTAGCGACCGGGGAGCTGTTTTTT. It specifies CASSLLATGELFF. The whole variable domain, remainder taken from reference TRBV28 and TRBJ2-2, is DVKVTQSSRYLVKRTGEKVFLECVQDMDHENMFWYRQDPGLGLRLIYFSYDVKMKEKGDIPEGYSVSREKKERFSLILESASTNQTSMYLCASSLLATGELFFGEGSRLTVL.